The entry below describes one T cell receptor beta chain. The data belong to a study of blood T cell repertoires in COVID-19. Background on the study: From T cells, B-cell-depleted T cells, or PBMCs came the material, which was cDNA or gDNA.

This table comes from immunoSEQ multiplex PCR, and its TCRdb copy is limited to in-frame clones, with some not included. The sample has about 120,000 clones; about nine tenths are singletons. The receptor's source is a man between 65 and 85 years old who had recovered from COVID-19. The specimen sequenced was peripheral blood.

CDR3 protein: CATSMFTRSYEQYF. As DNA, the CDR3 is TGTGCCACCAGTATGTTTACTAGATCCTACGAGCAGTACTTC. The V and J genes are TRBV15 and TRBJ2-7; perhaps TRBD2 as D (5 bases). Trimming cost V 6 bases and J 1 base, with 13 bases left between them. Germline loops: CDR1 LNHNV, CDR2 YYDKDF (reference sequence). The CDR3 consists of 14 residues.